This TCR beta chain derives from a study of cytomegalovirus exposure and HLA in healthy donors. Study-level results: It was 150 or so TCR beta chains that were listed as cytomegalovirus-associated. Rarity characterized most TCR sequences, yet some public TCRs appeared in many donors.

On this clone itself: Its antigen is unidentified.

The repertoire was sequenced with immunoSEQ multiplex PCR; TCRdb's copy has only in-frame clones and lacks some. The repertoire includes over 200,000 clones, less than 90% of them detected once, and about 6% sits in the top ten. CDR1 is SGHRS, CDR2 YFSETQ, per germline. The CDR3 sequence is 15 residues long. The V and J ends lost 7 bases and 7 bases, in that order; junction bases with no gene match: 7. The receptor was derived from a young woman in good health and CMV-seronegative. The chain is built from TRBV5-1 and TRBJ1-6; 11 nucleotides agree with TRBD1. Sequenced sample: PBMCs. In DNA, the CDR3 is TGCGCCAGCCAAGTGGACAGGGGGCGAAATTCACCCCTCCACTTT. This gives the protein CASQVDRGRNSPLHF.